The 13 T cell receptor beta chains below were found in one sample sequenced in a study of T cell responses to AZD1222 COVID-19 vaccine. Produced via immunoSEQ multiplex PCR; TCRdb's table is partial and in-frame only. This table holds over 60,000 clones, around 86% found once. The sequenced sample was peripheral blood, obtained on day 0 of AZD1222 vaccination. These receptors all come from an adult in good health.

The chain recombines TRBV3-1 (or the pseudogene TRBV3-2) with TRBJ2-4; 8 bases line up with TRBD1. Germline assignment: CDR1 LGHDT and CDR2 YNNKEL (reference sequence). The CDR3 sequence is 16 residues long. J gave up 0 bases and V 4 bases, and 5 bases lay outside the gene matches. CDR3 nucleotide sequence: TGTGCCAGCAGCCCAGACAGGGGACTAGCCAAAAACATTCAGTACTTC. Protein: CASSPDRGLAKNIQYF.

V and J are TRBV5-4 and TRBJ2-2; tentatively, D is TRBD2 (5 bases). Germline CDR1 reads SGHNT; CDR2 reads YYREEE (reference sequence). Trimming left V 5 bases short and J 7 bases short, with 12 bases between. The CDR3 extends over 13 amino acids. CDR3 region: CASRHTRSGELFF. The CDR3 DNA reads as TGTGCCAGCAGGCATACTAGGAGCGGGGAGCTGTTTTTT.

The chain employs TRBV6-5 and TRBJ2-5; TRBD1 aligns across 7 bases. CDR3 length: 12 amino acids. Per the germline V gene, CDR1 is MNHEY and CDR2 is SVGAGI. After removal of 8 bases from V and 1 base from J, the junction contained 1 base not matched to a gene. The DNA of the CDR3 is TGTGCCAGCCGGGACAGCCAAGAGACCCAGTACTTC. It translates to CASRDSQETQYF.

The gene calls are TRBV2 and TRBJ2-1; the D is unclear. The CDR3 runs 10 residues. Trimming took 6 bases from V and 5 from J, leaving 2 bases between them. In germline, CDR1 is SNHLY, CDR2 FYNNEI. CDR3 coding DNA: TGTGCCAGCAGGGACAATGAGCAGTTCTTC. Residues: CASRDNEQFF.

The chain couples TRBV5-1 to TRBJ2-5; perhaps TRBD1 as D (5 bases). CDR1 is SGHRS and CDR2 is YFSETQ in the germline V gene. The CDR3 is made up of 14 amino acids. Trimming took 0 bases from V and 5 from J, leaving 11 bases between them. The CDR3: CASSLGQPGETQYF. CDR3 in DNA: TGCGCCAGCAGCTTGGGACAGCCCGGGGAGACCCAGTACTTC.

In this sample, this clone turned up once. Here the CDR3 DNA reads TGTGCCAGCAGCTTAGGAGGTCCAGGGTCCAACAATGAGCAGTTCTTC. Encoded protein: CASSLGGPGSNNEQFF. The chain uses TRBV7-3 and TRBJ2-1, with D perhaps matching TRBD1 or TRBD2 (5 bases each). CDR1 and CDR2 from the germline V gene are SGHTA and FQGTGA. This CDR3 contains 16 residues. V lost 2 bases to trimming and J lost 5 bases, with 16 bases between them.

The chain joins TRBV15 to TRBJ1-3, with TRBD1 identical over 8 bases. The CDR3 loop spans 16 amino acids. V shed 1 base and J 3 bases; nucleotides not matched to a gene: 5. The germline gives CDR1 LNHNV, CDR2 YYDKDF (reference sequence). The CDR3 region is CATSRGAGGYGNTIYF. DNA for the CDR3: TGTGCCACCAGCAGAGGGGCAGGGGGCTATGGAAACACCATATATTTT.

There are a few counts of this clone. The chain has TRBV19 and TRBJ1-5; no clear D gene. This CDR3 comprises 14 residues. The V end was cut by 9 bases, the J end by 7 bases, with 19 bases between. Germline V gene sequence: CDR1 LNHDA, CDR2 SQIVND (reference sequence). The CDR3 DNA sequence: TGTGCCAGCTACGGACGGTCGGAAGGGCAGCCCCAGCATTTT. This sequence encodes CASYGRSEGQPQHF.

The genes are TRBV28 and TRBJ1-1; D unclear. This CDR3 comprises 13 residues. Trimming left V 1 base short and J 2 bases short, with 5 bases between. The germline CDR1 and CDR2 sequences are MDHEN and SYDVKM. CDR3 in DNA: TGTGCCAGCAGTTTATCAGCTAACACTGAAGCTTTCTTT. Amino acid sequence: CASSLSANTEAFF. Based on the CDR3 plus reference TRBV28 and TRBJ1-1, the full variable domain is DVKVTQSSRYLVKRTGEKVFLECVQDMDHENMFWYRQDPGLGLRLIYFSYDVKMKEKGDIPEGYSVSREKKERFSLILESASTNQTSMYLCASSLSANTEAFFGQGTRLTVV.

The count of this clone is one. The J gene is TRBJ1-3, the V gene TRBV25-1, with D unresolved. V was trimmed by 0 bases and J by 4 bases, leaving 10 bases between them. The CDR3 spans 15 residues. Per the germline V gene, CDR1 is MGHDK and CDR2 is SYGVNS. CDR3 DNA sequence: TGTGCCAGCAGTGAATATAATCGGCAGGGAAACACCATATATTTT. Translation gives CASSEYNRQGNTIYF.

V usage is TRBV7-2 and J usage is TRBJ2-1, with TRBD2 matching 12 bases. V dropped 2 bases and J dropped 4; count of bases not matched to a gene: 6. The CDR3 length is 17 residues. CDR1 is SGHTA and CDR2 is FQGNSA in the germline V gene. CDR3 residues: CASSLLAGGPGYNEQFF. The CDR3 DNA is TGTGCCAGCAGCTTACTAGCGGGGGGGCCAGGGTACAATGAGCAGTTCTTC.

The chain's CDR3 is CASSLEPLQGPYGYTF. CDR3 DNA: TGTGCCAGCAGCTTAGAACCCTTACAGGGACCCTATGGCTACACCTTC. The rearrangement uses TRBV7-2 and TRBJ1-2, with D maybe TRBD1 (6 bases). CDR3 size: 16 residues. From germline, CDR1 is SGHTA and CDR2 FQGNSA. Trimming cost V 1 base and J 4 bases, with 16 bases left between them.

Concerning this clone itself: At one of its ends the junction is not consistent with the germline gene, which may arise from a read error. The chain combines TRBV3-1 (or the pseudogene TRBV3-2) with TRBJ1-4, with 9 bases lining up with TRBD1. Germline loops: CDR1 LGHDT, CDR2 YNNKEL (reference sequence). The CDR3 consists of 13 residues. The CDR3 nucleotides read TGTGCCAGCAGCCAAACAAGACAGGGGGGCGAGATTTTT. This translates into CASSQTRQGGEIF.